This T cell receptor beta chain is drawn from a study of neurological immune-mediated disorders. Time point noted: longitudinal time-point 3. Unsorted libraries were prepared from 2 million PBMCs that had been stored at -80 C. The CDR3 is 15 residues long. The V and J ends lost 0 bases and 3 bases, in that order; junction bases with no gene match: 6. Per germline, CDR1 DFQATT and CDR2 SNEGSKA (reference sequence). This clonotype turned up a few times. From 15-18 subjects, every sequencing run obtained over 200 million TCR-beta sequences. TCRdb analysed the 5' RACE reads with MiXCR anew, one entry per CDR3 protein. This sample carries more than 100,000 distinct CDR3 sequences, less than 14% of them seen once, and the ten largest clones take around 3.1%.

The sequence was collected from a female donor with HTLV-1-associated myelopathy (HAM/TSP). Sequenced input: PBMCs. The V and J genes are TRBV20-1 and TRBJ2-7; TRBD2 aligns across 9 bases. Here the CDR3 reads CSARDGAGGFYEQYF. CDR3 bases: TGCAGTGCTAGAGATGGGGCGGGGGGGTTCTACGAGCAGTACTTC.